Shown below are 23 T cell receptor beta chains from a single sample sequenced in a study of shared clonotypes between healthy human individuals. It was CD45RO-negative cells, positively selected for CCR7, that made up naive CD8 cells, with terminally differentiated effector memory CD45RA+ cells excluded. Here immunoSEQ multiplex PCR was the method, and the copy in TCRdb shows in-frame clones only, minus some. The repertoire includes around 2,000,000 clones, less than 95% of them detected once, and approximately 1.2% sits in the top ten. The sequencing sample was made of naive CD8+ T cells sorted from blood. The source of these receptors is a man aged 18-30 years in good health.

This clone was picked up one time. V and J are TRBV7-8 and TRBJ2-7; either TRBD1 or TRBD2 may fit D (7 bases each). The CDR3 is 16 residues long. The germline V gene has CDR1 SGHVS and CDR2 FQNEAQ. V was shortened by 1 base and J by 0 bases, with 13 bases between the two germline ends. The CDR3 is CASSLVQGGASYEQYF. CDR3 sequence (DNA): TGTGCCAGCAGCTTAGTGCAGGGGGGGGCCTCCTACGAGCAGTACTTC.

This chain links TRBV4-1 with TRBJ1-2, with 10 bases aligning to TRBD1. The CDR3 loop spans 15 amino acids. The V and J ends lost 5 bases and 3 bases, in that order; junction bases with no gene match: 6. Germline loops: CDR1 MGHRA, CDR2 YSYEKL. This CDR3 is CASSSPGQGYYGYTF. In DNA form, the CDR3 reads TGCGCCAGCAGCTCACCGGGACAGGGGTACTATGGCTACACCTTC.

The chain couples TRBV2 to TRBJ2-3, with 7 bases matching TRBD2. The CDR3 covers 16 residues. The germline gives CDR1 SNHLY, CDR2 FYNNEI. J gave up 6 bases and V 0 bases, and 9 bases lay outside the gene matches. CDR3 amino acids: CASSEARGLLVDTQYF. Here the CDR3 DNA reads TGTGCCAGCAGTGAAGCTAGGGGACTACTCGTGGATACGCAGTATTTT.

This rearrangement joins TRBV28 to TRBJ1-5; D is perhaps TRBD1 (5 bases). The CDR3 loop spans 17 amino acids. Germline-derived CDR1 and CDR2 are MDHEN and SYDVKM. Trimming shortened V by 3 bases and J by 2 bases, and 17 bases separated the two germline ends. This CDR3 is CASSLGPQKVRNQPQHF. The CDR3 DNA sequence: TGTGCCAGCAGTTTGGGGCCCCAGAAGGTTCGCAATCAGCCCCAGCATTTT. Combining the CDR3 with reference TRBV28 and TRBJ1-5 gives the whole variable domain DVKVTQSSRYLVKRTGEKVFLECVQDMDHENMFWYRQDPGLGLRLIYFSYDVKMKEKGDIPEGYSVSREKKERFSLILESASTNQTSMYLCASSLGPQKVRNQPQHFGDGTRLSIL.

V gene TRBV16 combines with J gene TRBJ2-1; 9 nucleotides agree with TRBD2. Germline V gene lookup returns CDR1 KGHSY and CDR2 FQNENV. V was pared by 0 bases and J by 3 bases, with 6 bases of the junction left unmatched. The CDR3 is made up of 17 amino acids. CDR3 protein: CASSQSQASGDYNEQFF. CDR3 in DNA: TGTGCCAGCAGCCAATCACAGGCTAGCGGGGACTACAATGAGCAGTTCTTC.

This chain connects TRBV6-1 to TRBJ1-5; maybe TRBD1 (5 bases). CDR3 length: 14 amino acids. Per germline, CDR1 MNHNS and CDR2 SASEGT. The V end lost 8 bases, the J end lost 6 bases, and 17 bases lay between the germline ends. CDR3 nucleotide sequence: TGTGCCAGCGAAAATGCAGGGACGAGTCAGCCCCAGCATTTT. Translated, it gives CASENAGTSQPQHF.

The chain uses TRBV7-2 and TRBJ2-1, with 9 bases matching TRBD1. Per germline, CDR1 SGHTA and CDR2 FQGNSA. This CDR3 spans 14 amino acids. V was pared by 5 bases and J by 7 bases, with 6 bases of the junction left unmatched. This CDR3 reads CASSPRQGGNEQFF. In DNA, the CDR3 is TGTGCCAGCAGCCCCCGACAGGGGGGAAATGAGCAGTTCTTC.

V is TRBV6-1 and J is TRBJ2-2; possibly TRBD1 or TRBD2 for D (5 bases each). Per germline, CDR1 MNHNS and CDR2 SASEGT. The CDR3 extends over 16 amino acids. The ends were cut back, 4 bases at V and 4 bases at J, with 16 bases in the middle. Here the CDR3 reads CASSAEGWDSTGELFF. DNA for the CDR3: TGTGCCAGCAGTGCCGAGGGGTGGGATAGCACCGGGGAGCTGTTTTTT.

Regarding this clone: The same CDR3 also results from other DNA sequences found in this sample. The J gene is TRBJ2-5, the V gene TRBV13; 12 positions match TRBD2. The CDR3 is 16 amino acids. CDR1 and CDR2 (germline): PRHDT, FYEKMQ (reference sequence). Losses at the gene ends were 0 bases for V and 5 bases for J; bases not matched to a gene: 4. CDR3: CASSLGLAGGLETQYF. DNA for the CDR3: TGTGCCAGCAGCTTAGGACTAGCGGGAGGACTGGAGACCCAGTACTTC.

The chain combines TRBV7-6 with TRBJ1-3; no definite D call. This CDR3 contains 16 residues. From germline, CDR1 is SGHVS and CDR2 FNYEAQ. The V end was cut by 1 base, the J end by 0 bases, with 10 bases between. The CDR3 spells CASSLVVGFSGNTIYF. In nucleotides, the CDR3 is TGTGCCAGCAGCTTAGTTGTCGGCTTCTCTGGAAACACCATATATTTT. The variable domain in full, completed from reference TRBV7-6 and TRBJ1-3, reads GAGVSQSPRYKVTKRGQDVALRCDPISGHVSLYWYRQALGQGPEFLTYFNYEAQQDKSGLPNDRFSAERPEGSISTLTIQRTEQRDSAMYRCASSLVVGFSGNTIYFGEGSWLTVV.

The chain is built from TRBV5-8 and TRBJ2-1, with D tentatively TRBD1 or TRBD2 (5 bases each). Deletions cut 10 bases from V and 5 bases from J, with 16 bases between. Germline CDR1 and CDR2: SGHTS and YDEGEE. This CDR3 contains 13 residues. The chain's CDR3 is CAGLGLGDNEQFF. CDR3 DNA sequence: TGTGCCGGACTGGGGCTAGGAGACAATGAGCAGTTCTTC.

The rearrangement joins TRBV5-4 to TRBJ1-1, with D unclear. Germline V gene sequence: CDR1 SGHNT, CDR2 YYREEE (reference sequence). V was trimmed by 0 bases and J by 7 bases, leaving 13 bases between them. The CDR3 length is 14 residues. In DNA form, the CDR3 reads TGTGCCAGCAGCTTGGCGCAACAAGACTATGAAGCTTTCTTT. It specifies CASSLAQQDYEAFF.

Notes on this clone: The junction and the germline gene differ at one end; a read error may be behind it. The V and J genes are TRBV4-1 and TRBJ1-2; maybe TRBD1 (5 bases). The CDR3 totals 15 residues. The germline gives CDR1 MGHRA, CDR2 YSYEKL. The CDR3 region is CASSPLGGTGYGYTF. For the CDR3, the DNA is TGTGCCAGCAGCCCCCTCGGGGGAACGGGCTATGGCTACACCTTC.

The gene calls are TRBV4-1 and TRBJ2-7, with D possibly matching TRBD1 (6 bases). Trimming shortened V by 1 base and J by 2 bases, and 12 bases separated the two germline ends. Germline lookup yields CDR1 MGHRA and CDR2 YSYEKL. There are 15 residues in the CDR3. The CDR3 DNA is TGCGCCAGCAGCCAAGTACACGGACAGACCTACGAGCAGTACTTC. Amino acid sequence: CASSQVHGQTYEQYF.

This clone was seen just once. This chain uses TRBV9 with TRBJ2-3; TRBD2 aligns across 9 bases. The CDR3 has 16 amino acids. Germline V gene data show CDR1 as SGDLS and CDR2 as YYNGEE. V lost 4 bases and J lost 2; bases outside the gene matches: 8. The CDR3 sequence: CASSLSGGGATDTQYF. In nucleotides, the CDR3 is TGTGCCAGCAGCCTATCAGGCGGGGGGGCCACAGATACGCAGTATTTT.

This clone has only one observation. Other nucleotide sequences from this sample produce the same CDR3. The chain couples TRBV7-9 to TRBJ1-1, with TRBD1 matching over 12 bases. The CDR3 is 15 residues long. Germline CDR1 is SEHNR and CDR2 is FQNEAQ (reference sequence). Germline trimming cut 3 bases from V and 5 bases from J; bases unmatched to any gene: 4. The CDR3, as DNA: TGTGCCAGCAGCTTGGGACAGGGGGCAAGAACTGAAGCTTTCTTT. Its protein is CASSLGQGARTEAFF. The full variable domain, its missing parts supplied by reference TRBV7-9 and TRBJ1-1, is DTGVSQNPRHKITKRGQNVTFRCDPISEHNRLYWYRQTLGQGPEFLTYFQNEAQLEKSRLLSDRFSAERPKGSFSTLEIQRTEQGDSAMYLCASSLGQGARTEAFFGQGTRLTVV.

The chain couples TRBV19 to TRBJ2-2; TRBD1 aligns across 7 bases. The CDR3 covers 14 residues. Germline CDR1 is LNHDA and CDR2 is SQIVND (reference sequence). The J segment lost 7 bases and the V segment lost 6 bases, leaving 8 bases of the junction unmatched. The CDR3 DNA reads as TGTGCCAGTAGATCGACAGGGCAGAACGGGGAGCTGTTTTTT. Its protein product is CASRSTGQNGELFF.

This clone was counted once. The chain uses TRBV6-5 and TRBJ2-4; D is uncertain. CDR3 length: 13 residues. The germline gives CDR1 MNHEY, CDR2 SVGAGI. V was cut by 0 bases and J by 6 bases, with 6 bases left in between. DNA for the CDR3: TGTGCCAGCAGTTACTCGAACGGAAACATTCAGTACTTC. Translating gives CASSYSNGNIQYF.

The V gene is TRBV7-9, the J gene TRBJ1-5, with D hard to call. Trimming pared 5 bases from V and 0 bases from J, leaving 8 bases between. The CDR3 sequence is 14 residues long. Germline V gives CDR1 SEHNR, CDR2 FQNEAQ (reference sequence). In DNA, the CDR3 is TGTGCCAGCAGCCCAGTATATAGCAATCAGCCCCAGCATTTT. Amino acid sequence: CASSPVYSNQPQHF.

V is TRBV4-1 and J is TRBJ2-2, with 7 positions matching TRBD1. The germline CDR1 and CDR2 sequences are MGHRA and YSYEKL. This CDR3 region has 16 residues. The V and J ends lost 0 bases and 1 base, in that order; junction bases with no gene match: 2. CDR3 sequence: CASSQEQGLNTGELFF. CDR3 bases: TGCGCCAGCAGCCAAGAACAGGGGCTGAACACCGGGGAGCTGTTTTTT.

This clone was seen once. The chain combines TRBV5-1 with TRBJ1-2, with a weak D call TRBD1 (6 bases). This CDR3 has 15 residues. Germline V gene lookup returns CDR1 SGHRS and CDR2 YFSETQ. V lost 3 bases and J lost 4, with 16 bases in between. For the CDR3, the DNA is TGCGCCAGCAGCTCAATCCCAGGGGTAGGCTATGGCTACACCTTC. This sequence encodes CASSSIPGVGYGYTF.

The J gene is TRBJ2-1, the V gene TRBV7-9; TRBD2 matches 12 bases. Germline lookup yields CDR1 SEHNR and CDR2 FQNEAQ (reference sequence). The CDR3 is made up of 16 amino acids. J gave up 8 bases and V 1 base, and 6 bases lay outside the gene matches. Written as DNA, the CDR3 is TGTGCCAGCAGCTTAGTCCTAGCGGGAGGGCCTTATGAGCAGTTCTTC. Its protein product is CASSLVLAGGPYEQFF.

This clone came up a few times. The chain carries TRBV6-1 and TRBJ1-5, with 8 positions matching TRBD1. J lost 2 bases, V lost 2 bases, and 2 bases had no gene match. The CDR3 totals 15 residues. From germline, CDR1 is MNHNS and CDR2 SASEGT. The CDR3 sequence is CASSESGGGNQPQHF. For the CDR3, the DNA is TGTGCCAGCAGTGAATCAGGGGGCGGCAATCAGCCCCAGCATTTT.